This TCR beta chain was found in a study of blood T cell repertoires in COVID-19. Turning to this clone: The DNA is omitted, as the CDR3 cannot be located on it reliably, and the CDR3 follows TCRdb's listing.

The CDR3 numbers 11 amino acids, ends counted. CDR1 is MGHDK, CDR2 SYGVNS, per germline. Produced via immunoSEQ multiplex PCR; TCRdb's table is partial and in-frame only. This table has around 62,000 clones, more than 75% appearing once. The V call is TRBV25-1, the J call TRBJ2-7; TRBD1 reflects the table's D call only, with no check against the DNA. This clonotype originated in a human donor in a cohort sampled during active COVID-19. Sequenced input: peripheral blood. The CDR3 is CASILGREQYF.